What follows are 8 T cell receptor beta chains derived from one specimen sequenced in a study of T cells in Graves' hyperthyroidism and ophthalmopathy. Amplified TCR beta CDR3 regions derived from RNA transcripts. TCR CDR3 underwent first-round RT-PCR with the HTBI primer set. From the multiplex PCR reads, TCRdb called clonotypes with MiXCR, one entry per CDR3 protein. The profile covers fewer than 650,000 distinct CDR3 sequences, with approximately 14% appearing a single time and roughly 6.2% taken by the ten largest. The specimen was blood. The source is a woman between 25 and 40 years old with Graves' hyperthyroidism that later progressed to Graves' ophthalmopathy.

This clonotype showed up many times. The V call is TRBV5-5, the J call TRBJ1-2, with 7 bases lining up with TRBD1. The germline V gene encodes CDR1 SGHKS and CDR2 YYEKEE (reference sequence). V was pared by 4 bases and J by 4 bases, with 10 bases of the junction left unmatched. CDR3 length: 15 residues. CDR3 protein: CASSPGPGQVYGYTF. The CDR3 nucleotides are TGTGCCAGCAGCCCGGGGCCAGGACAGGTCTATGGCTACACCTTC. The variable domain in full, with the rest retrieved from reference TRBV5-5 and TRBJ1-2, is DAGVTQSPTHLIKTRGQQVTLRCSPISGHKSVSWYQQVLGQGPQFIFQYYEKEERGRGNFPDRFSARQFPNYSSELNVNALLLGDSALYLCASSPGPGQVYGYTFGSGTRLTVV.

This clonotype was seen many times. The chain carries TRBV5-8 and TRBJ1-1; D unresolved. V was trimmed by 7 bases and J by 0 bases, leaving 10 bases between them. The CDR3 extends over 13 amino acids. From germline, CDR1 is SGHTS and CDR2 YDEGEE. For the CDR3, the DNA is TGTGCCAGCGACAAGGAGTTGAACACTGAAGCTTTCTTT. It encodes CASDKELNTEAFF.

Ten or more counts support this clonotype. As DNA, the CDR3 is TGTGCCAGCAGTTTTCACCTAGCGGAGTATCCTTCGACCACCGGGGAGCTGTTTTTT. It specifies CASSFHLAEYPSTTGELFF. The chain links TRBV6-1 to TRBJ2-2, with 7 nucleotides matching TRBD2. Trimming took 5 bases from V and 4 from J; bases not matched to a gene: 19. Germline values: CDR1 MNHNS, CDR2 SASEGT. The CDR3 contains 19 residues.

V and J are TRBV4-1 and TRBJ1-1, with D possibly matching TRBD1 (6 bases). The germline gives CDR1 MGHRA, CDR2 YSYEKL. Trimming took off 6 bases at V and 5 bases at J, with 16 bases between the two ends. This CDR3 is 14 amino acids long. In nucleotides, the CDR3 is TGCGCCAGCAGGCGCCGAGGGGGGGAGACTGAAGCTTTCTTT. It yields the protein CASRRRGGETEAFF.

This clonotype was found many times. V is TRBV14 and J is TRBJ2-2, with D unclear. This CDR3 has 15 residues. Trimming removed 4 bases from V and 0 bases from J, with 9 bases in between. Germline V gene data show CDR1 as SGHDN and CDR2 as FVKESK. The CDR3 DNA sequence: TGTGCCAGCAGCCGCACCCGCCCGAACACCGGGGAGCTGTTTTTT. It codes for CASSRTRPNTGELFF.

This clonotype was observed many times. The chain couples TRBV24-1 to TRBJ2-3; tentatively, D is TRBD1 (5 bases). The CDR3 totals 17 residues. Germline values: CDR1 KGHDR, CDR2 SFDVKD. V was clipped by 0 bases and J by 2 bases, with 14 bases between them. The chain's CDR3 is CATSDLQGSVSTDTQYF. The CDR3 DNA follows: TGTGCCACCAGTGATTTGCAGGGCAGTGTTTCCACAGATACGCAGTATTTT.

DNA for the CDR3: TGTGCCAGCAGCTTATACTACTACGAGCAGTACTTC. Encoded protein: CASSLYYYEQYF. This chain links TRBV7-3 with TRBJ2-7; D not resolved. The CDR3 sequence is 12 residues long. Germline values: CDR1 SGHTA, CDR2 FQGTGA. Trimming took off 2 bases at V and 3 bases at J, with 5 bases between the two ends.

The rearrangement links TRBV4-1 to TRBJ2-1; D perhaps matches TRBD2 (5 bases). The CDR3 is made up of 14 amino acids. The germline V gene has CDR1 MGHRA and CDR2 YSYEKL. V lost 0 bases, J lost 8 bases, and 11 bases lay in between. CDR3 nucleotides: TGCGCCAGCAGCCAAGAAACGGGAAAGGATGAGCAGTTCTTC. Residues: CASSQETGKDEQFF.